This TCR beta chain was found in a study of technical replicates of blood from several donors. Assay: immunoSEQ multiplex PCR; the TCRdb copy retains only in-frame clones and omits some. The table has 25,000 to 40,000 clones, around nine tenths seen once. The germline V gene has CDR1 SGHAT and CDR2 FQNNGV. Trimming at V came to 4 bases and at J to 5 bases, leaving 7 bases not matched to a gene. The length of the CDR3 is 15 residues. The V gene is TRBV11-2, the J gene TRBJ2-1; 8 bases map to TRBD2. This clonotype originated in a human donor in good health. Some clones in this sample may be carry-over from other donors' samples. The sample taken for sequencing was PBMCs. CDR3 protein: CASSYYRGGNNEQFF. The CDR3 nucleotides are TGTGCCAGCAGCTACTATCGGGGGGGCAACAATGAGCAGTTCTTC. Variable domain in full (rest from reference TRBV11-2 and TRBJ2-1): EAGVAQSPRYKIIEKRQSVAFWCNPISGHATLYWYQQILGQGPKLLIQFQNNGVVDDSQLPKDRFSAERLKGVDSTLKIQPAKLEDSAVYLCASSYYRGGNNEQFFGPGTRLTVL.